This T cell receptor beta chain originates from a study of siplizumab effects on memory and regulatory T cells. Sequenced by immunoSEQ multiplex PCR; TCRdb stores in-frame clones only, minus some. The sample consists of more than 50,000 clones, more than 80% of them appearing once. The CDR3 length is 15 residues. V lost 2 bases and J lost 5, with 13 bases in between. Looked up from germline, CDR1 is SGHTA and CDR2 is FQGTGA. Sequencing was done on a sample of CD8+ T cells sorted from blood. This sequence joins TRBV7-3 and TRBJ2-1; either TRBD1 or TRBD2 may supply D (5 bases each). The clonotype comes from a human donor in good health. As DNA, the CDR3 is TGTGCCAGCAGCTTATGGGCCGGGGCAGACAATGAGCAGTTCTTC. Protein product: CASSLWAGADNEQFF.